This T cell receptor beta chain originates from a study of vaccination effects on CD4 cells after COVID-19. Antigen-specific CD4+ T cell clonotypes were called by their expansion after viral peptide-pool culture in ViraFEST. Between days 10 and 11 of culture, CD4+ T cells were separated out. Vaccinated participants had no history of SARS-CoV-2 infection and tested negative for nucleocapsid antibodies. Clones were read by immunoSEQ multiplex PCR, and TCRdb kept only the in-frame ones, dropping some. This repertoire shows around 45,000 clones, around 81% found once; its top ten account for under 14%. With respect to this clone: The antigen is not known.

This CDR3 is built from 13 residues. V lost 6 bases, J lost 0 bases, and 6 bases lay in between. CDR1 is KGHSH and CDR2 is LQKENI in the germline V gene. The V gene is TRBV18, the J gene TRBJ1-5; D not resolved. Here the sequenced sample was CD4+ T cells from PBMCs cultured with SARS-CoV-2 spike peptides, taken before COVID-19 vaccination. The source is a human donor who received a COVID-19 vaccine. The DNA for the CDR3 is TGTGCCAGCTCCAGTAATAGCAATCAGCCCCAGCATTTT. This sequence encodes CASSSNSNQPQHF.